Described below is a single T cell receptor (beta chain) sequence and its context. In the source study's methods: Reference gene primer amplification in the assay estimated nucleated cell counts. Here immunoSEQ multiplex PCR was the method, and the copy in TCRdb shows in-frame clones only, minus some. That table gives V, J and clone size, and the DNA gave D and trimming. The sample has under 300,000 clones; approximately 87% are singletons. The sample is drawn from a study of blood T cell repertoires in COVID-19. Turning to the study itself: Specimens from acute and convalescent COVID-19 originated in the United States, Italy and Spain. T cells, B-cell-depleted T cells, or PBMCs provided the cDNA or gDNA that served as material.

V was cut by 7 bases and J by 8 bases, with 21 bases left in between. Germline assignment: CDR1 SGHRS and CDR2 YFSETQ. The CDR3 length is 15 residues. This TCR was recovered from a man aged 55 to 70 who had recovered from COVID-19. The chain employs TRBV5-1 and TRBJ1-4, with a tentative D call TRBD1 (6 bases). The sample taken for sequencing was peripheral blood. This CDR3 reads CASQLSDSGLEKLFF. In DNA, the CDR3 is TGCGCCAGCCAACTCTCGGACAGTGGATTAGAAAAACTGTTTTTT.